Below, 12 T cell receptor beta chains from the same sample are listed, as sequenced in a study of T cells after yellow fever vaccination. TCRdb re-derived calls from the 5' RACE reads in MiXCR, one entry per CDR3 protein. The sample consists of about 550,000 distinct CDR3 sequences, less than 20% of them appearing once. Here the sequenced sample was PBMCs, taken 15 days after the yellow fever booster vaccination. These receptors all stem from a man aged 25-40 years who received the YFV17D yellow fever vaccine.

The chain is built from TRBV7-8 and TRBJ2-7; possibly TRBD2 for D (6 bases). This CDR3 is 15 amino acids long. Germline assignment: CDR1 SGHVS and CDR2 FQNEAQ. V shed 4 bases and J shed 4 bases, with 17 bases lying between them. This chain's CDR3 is CASSSGAFGGYEQYF. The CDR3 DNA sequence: TGTGCCAGCAGCTCCGGGGCTTTCGGAGGGTACGAGCAGTACTTC.

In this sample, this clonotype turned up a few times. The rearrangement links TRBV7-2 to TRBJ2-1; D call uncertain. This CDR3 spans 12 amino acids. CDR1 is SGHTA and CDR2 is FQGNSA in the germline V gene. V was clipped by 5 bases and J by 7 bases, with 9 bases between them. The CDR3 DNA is TGTGCCAGCAGCATCCTAGGGAATGAGCAGTTCTTC. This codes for CASSILGNEQFF.

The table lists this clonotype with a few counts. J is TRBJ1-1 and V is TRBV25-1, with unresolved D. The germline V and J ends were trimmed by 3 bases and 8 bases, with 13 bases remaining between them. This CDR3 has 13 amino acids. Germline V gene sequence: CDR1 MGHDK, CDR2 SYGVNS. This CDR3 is CASSESSLSEAFF. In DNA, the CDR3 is TGTGCCAGCAGTGAGTCCTCCCTGTCAGAAGCTTTCTTT.

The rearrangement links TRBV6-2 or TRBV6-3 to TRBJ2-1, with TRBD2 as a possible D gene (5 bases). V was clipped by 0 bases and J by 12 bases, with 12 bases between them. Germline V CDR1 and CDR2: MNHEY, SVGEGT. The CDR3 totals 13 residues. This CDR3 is CASSYSKRTMQFF. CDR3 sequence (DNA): TGTGCCAGCAGTTACTCAAAGCGGACCATGCAGTTCTTC.

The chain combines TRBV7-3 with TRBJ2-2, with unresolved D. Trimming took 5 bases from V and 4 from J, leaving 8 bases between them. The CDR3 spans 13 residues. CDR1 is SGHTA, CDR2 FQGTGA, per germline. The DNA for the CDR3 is TGTGCCAGCAGCGCCCAAGGCACCGGGGAGCTGTTTTTT. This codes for CASSAQGTGELFF.

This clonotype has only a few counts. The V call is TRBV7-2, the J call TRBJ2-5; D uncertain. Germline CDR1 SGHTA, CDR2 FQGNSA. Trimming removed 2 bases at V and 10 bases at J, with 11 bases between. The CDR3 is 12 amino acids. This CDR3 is CASSLYKTYQYF. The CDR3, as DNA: TGTGCCAGCAGCTTATATAAGACATACCAGTACTTC.

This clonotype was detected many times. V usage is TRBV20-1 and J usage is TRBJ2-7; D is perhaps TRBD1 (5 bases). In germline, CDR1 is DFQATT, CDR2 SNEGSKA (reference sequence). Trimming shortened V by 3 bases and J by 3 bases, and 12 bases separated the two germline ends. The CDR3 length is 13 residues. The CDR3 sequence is CSASVLQDYEQYF. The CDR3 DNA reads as TGCAGTGCTAGCGTGCTACAGGACTACGAGCAGTACTTC.

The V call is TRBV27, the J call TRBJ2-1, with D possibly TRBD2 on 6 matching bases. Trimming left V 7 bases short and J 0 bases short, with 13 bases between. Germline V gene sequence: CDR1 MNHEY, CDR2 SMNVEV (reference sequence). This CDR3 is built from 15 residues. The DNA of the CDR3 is TGTGCCAGCACCAACCCGCGGGACTCCTACAATGAGCAGTTCTTC. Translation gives CASTNPRDSYNEQFF.

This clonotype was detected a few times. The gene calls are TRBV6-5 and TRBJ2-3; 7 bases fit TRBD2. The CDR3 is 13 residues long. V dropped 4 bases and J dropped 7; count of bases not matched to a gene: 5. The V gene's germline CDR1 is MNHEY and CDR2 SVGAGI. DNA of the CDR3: TGTGCCAGCAGTTCCTGGAGCGGGAATACGCAGTATTTT. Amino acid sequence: CASSSWSGNTQYF.

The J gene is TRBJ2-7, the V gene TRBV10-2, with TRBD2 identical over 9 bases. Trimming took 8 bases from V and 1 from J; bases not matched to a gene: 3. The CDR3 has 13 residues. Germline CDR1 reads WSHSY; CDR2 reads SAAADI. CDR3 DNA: TGCGCCAGCGGACTAGCGAGGTCCTACGAGCAGTACTTC. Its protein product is CASGLARSYEQYF.

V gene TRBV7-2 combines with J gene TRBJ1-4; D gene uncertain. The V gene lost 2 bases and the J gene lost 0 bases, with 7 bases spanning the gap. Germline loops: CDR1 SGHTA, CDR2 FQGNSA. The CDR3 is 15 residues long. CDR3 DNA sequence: TGTGCCAGCAGCTTAACGCCGGCAACTAATGAAAAACTGTTTTTT. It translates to CASSLTPATNEKLFF.

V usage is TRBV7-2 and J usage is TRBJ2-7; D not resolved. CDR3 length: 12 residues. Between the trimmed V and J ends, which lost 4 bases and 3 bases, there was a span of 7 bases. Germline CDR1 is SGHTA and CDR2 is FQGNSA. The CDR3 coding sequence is TGTGCCAGCAGCTCCCCCCTCTACGAGCAGTACTTC. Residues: CASSSPLYEQYF.